These 15 T cell receptor beta chains originate from one sample sequenced in a study of CD8+ T cells in alopecia areata. Treatment described: oral pan-JAK inhibitor, 5-10 mg twice daily. Extracted RNA was reverse transcribed, and the resulting cDNA served as sequencing template. Using immunoSEQ multiplex PCR, the repertoire was profiled, and TCRdb retains in-frame clones only, with some absent. The table lists 150,000 to 200,000 clones, 50% to 70% of them singletons. The source material was CD4+ T cells sorted from blood, sampled around week 50, from a patient treated with tofacitinib. The origin of the receptors is a human donor with alopecia areata.

The CDR3 DNA reads as TGTGCCTGGAGTTCAGGCTTTAGCAATCAGCCCCAGCATTTT. Protein product: CAWSSGFSNQPQHF. This chain links TRBV30 with TRBJ1-5; no clear D. The CDR3 sequence is 14 residues long. In germline, CDR1 is GTSNPN, CDR2 SVGIG (reference sequence). The V end lost 2 bases, the J end lost 0 bases, and 8 bases lay between the germline ends.

The V call is TRBV5-1, the J call TRBJ2-1; 9 bases fit TRBD2. The CDR3 has 18 residues. Germline assignment: CDR1 SGHRS and CDR2 YFSETQ. V trimming: 4 bases; J trimming: 2 bases; junction bases outside the gene matches: 13. CDR3 in amino acids: CASSPTFLAGATYNEQFF. The CDR3 DNA follows: TGCGCCAGCAGCCCGACCTTTTTAGCGGGGGCCACCTACAATGAGCAGTTCTTC.

This clone showed up just once. The chain uses TRBV7-6 and TRBJ2-5, with no clear D. The V gene's germline CDR1 is SGHVS and CDR2 FNYEAQ. Between the trimmed V and J ends, which lost 5 bases and 0 bases, there was a span of 13 bases. This CDR3 is 15 amino acids long. The CDR3 region has the DNA TGTGCCAGCAGCCCTAATAAGGGCCACCAAGAGACCCAGTACTTC. Protein sequence: CASSPNKGHQETQYF.

The chain links TRBV5-4 to TRBJ2-5; 7 bases line up with TRBD1. The V gene's germline CDR1 is SGHNT and CDR2 YYREEE (reference sequence). CDR3 length: 13 residues. V lost 4 bases, J lost 3 bases, and 3 bases stayed unmatched. The CDR3 protein is CASSPDREETQYF. The CDR3 nucleotides are TGTGCCAGCAGCCCCGACAGGGAAGAGACCCAGTACTTC.

The V and J genes are TRBV5-1 and TRBJ2-3; D remains ambiguous. Germline CDR1 SGHRS, CDR2 YFSETQ. The CDR3 runs 14 residues. V shed 6 bases and J shed 2 bases, with 13 bases lying between them. CDR3 nucleotide sequence: TGCGCCAGCACCGGACCCGGAGACACAGATACGCAGTATTTT. This translates into CASTGPGDTDTQYF.

The rearrangement links TRBV5-6 to TRBJ1-2; no clear D gene. V shed 2 bases and J shed 7 bases, with 18 bases lying between them. The CDR3 runs to 15 residues. Germline lookup yields CDR1 SGHDT and CDR2 YYEEEE. The CDR3 DNA is TGTGCCAGCAGCTTACGGACCGGGCTATCGGGTGGCTACACCTTC. Translation gives CASSLRTGLSGGYTF.

The chain is built from TRBV2 and TRBJ2-6; D not certain. V was clipped by 11 bases and J by 4 bases, with 6 bases between them. The CDR3 spans 11 residues. Germline loops: CDR1 SNHLY, CDR2 FYNNEI. CDR3 nucleotides: TGTGCCGGCTCAGGGGCCAACGTCCTGACTTTC. The encoded protein is CAGSGANVLTF.

The V and J genes are TRBV2 and TRBJ1-1; weak D call: TRBD1 (6 bases). The V and J ends lost 4 bases and 1 base respectively, with 10 bases between them. The germline V gene has CDR1 SNHLY and CDR2 FYNNEI. CDR3 length equals 14 residues. The CDR3: CASSVWDKNTEAFF. The CDR3 nucleotides are TGTGCCAGCAGTGTCTGGGACAAGAACACTGAAGCTTTCTTT.

The rearrangement uses TRBV11-2 and TRBJ2-1, with D maybe TRBD2 (6 bases). CDR3 size: 14 residues. The germline gives CDR1 SGHAT, CDR2 FQNNGV. Trimming took 3 bases from V and 10 from J, leaving 16 bases between them. The CDR3: CASSLLIAGLEQFF. CDR3 coding DNA: TGTGCCAGCAGCTTGCTCATTGCGGGGTTAGAGCAGTTCTTC.

V usage is TRBV4-3 and J usage is TRBJ1-1; D possibly corresponds to TRBD1 (5 bases). Germline CDR1 is LGHNA and CDR2 is YSLEER. Trimming removed 0 bases from V and 1 base from J, with 15 bases in between. The CDR3 contains 17 residues. CDR3 sequence: CASSQDEVQGWNTEAFF. CDR3 nucleotide sequence: TGCGCCAGCAGCCAAGATGAAGTGCAGGGTTGGAACACTGAAGCTTTCTTT.

CDR3 residues: CASSYGQTEAFF. The CDR3 nucleotides read TGTGCCAGCAGTTACGGGCAGACTGAAGCTTTCTTT. The J gene is TRBJ1-1, the V gene TRBV6-6, with unresolved D. The V end lost 2 bases, the J end lost 5 bases, and 6 bases lay between the germline ends. Germline assignment: CDR1 MNHNY and CDR2 SVGAGI (reference sequence). There are 12 residues in the CDR3.

This clone was seen repeatedly, ten times or more. This rearrangement joins TRBV2 to TRBJ1-5; 9 bases fit TRBD1. V dropped 7 bases and J dropped 5; count of bases not matched to a gene: 9. This CDR3 has 15 amino acids. The germline gives CDR1 SNHLY, CDR2 FYNNEI. As DNA, the CDR3 is TGTGCCAGCAAAGTCGGGACAGGGAGGGATCAGCCCCAGCATTTT. Amino acids: CASKVGTGRDQPQHF.

This clone was seen a few times. The J gene is TRBJ2-7, the V gene TRBV5-5; TRBD1 or TRBD2 may be the D gene (5 bases each). V dropped 4 bases and J dropped 1 base, with 9 bases sitting between them. The germline CDR1 and CDR2 sequences are SGHKS and YYEKEE (reference sequence). This CDR3 spans 13 amino acids. The chain's CDR3 is CASSHGASYEQYF. Here the CDR3 DNA reads TGTGCCAGCAGCCACGGGGCGTCCTACGAGCAGTACTTC.

V usage is TRBV27 and J usage is TRBJ1-2, with 12 bases that match TRBD1. This CDR3 contains 16 residues. Germline V gene lookup returns CDR1 MNHEY and CDR2 SMNVEV (reference sequence). After removal of 5 bases from V and 4 bases from J, the junction contained 8 bases not matched to a gene. The CDR3 loop reads CASSMGQGARTYGYTF. CDR3 DNA: TGTGCCAGCAGTATGGGACAGGGGGCGCGGACCTATGGCTACACCTTC.

V and J are TRBV2 and TRBJ2-6, with 7 nucleotides matching TRBD1. Germline V CDR1 and CDR2: SNHLY, FYNNEI. The CDR3 runs 19 residues. The V segment lost 6 bases and the J segment 0 bases; nucleotides outside the gene matches: 14. CDR3: CASSVFQTGIDSGANVLTF. DNA for the CDR3: TGTGCCAGCAGCGTTTTCCAGACAGGGATTGACTCTGGGGCCAACGTCCTGACTTTC.